The rows below give T cell receptor beta chains drawn from one sample of a study of blood T cells in healthy people across ages. TCRdb itself ran the 5' RACE reads through MiXCR, one entry per CDR3 protein. The table records 1.5 million to 2 million distinct CDR3 sequences, about 49% of them present only once. The sample consisted of blood. The receptors were gathered from a woman between 40 and 50 years old in good health. Both conserved end residues are part of each CDR3. D genes are given only for firm matches. Size is omitted from some rows. Given values are once, few, many or a class for expanded clones.

V: TRBV28
J: TRBJ1-6
length: 14
D: TRBD1
size: few
DNA: TGTGCCAGCAGGCTAACAGGGGGGAATTCACCCCTCCACTTT
CDR3: CASRLTGGNSPLHF

V: TRBV12-5
J: TRBJ2-3
length: 16
D: TRBD1
size: .
DNA: TGTGCTAGTGGTTTGGGGGACAGGGTGAATGTAGATACGCAGTATTTT
CDR3: CASGLGDRVNVDTQYF

V: TRBV20-1
J: TRBJ1-1
length: 16
D: .
size: .
DNA: TGCAGTGCTAGAGCTATGGCGGGGGTTGGGAACACTGAAGCTTTCTTT
CDR3: CSARAMAGVGNTEAFF

V: TRBV7-2
J: TRBJ1-6
length: 16
D: .
size: .
DNA: TGTGCCAGCAGCTTAAGTAAGGCGCCCTATAATTCACCCCTCCACTTT
CDR3: CASSLSKAPYNSPLHF

V: TRBV4-1
J: TRBJ2-1
length: 15
D: TRBD2
size: .
DNA: TGCGCTAGCAGCCAGGAACGACTAGCGGGTAATGAGCAGTTCTTC
CDR3: CASSQERLAGNEQFF

V: TRBV29-1
J: TRBJ2-3
length: 13
D: .
size: few
DNA: TGCAGCGGCATGGGATCTAGCACAGATACGCAGTATTTT
CDR3: CSGMGSSTDTQYF

V: TRBV28
J: TRBJ2-1
length: 15
D: TRBD2
size: .
DNA: TGTGCCAGCAGTTTAAGCGGGGGGGCATGGAATGAGCAGTTCTTC
CDR3: CASSLSGGAWNEQFF

V: TRBV5-4
J: TRBJ2-7
length: 14
D: .
size: few
DNA: TGTGCCAGCACCATTGACAGGAGCTCCTACGAGCAGTACTTC
CDR3: CASTIDRSSYEQYF

V: TRBV7-3
J: TRBJ1-2
length: 14
D: .
size: few
DNA: TGTGCCAGCAGCTTCTGGGGCCAGGCGGGTCACTACACCTTC
CDR3: CASSFWGQAGHYTF

V: TRBV4-2
J: TRBJ2-6
length: 18
D: .
size: .
DNA: TGTGCCAGCAGCCAAGATTCCCTAGCAGCCTCTGGGGCCAACGTCCTGACTTTC
CDR3: CASSQDSLAASGANVLTF

V: TRBV20-1
J: TRBJ2-4
length: 14
D: .
size: .
DNA: TGCAGTGCTAGATCGGTGGGATGGGCGAACATTCAGTACTTC
CDR3: CSARSVGWANIQYF

V: TRBV4-3
J: TRBJ2-1
length: 14
D: .
size: .
DNA: TGCGCCAGCAGCCAAGTGACTACCTACAATGAGCAGTTCTTC
CDR3: CASSQVTTYNEQFF

V: TRBV7-6
J: TRBJ2-3
length: 15
D: .
size: .
DNA: TGTGCCAGCAGCTTGGAGGGCTCGACCACAGATACGCAGTATTTT
CDR3: CASSLEGSTTDTQYF

V: TRBV12-3/TRBV12-4
J: TRBJ1-2
length: 14
D: .
size: .
DNA: TGTGCCAGCAGTTTAGGTCCACCAAACTATGGCTACACCTTC
CDR3: CASSLGPPNYGYTF

V: TRBV7-2
J: TRBJ2-1
length: 16
D: TRBD2
size: .
DNA: TGTGCCAGCAGCTTAGGCTGGTCGGGGGGACTCAATGAGCAGTTCTTC
CDR3: CASSLGWSGGLNEQFF

V: TRBV6-2/TRBV6-3
J: TRBJ2-3
length: 19
D: .
size: .
DNA: TGTGCCAGCAGTTACTTGACCCCCGGGCCTCTTGGACACACAGATACGCAGTATTTT
CDR3: CASSYLTPGPLGHTDTQYF

V: TRBV27
J: TRBJ2-3
length: 15
D: TRBD2
size: .
DNA: TGTGCCAGCACCCAACTAGCGGGTAGCACAGATACGCAGTATTTT
CDR3: CASTQLAGSTDTQYF

V: TRBV7-2
J: TRBJ1-3
length: 13
D: .
size: few
DNA: TGTGCCAGCAGCTTAAGGGACAGAAACACCATATATTTT
CDR3: CASSLRDRNTIYF

V: TRBV3-1
J: TRBJ1-2
length: 15
D: TRBD1
size: .
DNA: TGTGCCAGCAGCCTTAGGACAGGGGAGAAGCGTGGCTACACCTTC
CDR3: CASSLRTGEKRGYTF

V: TRBV11-1
J: TRBJ2-5
length: 17
D: TRBD1
size: .
DNA: TGTGCCAGCAGCTCGAGCCGGGACAGGGGCCTCCAAGAGACCCAGTACTTC
CDR3: CASSSSRDRGLQETQYF

V: TRBV29-1
J: TRBJ2-4
length: 11
D: .
size: .
DNA: TGCAGCTTCAGGCTCGGAAACATTCAGTACTTC
CDR3: CSFRLGNIQYF

V: TRBV27
J: TRBJ1-6
length: 13
D: .
size: .
DNA: TGTGCCAGCAGTCCATTGACGGTTCGGGTCCTCCACTTT
CDR3: CASSPLTVRVLHF

V: TRBV7-2
J: TRBJ1-4
length: 17
D: .
size: .
DNA: TGTGCCAGCAGCTTGGGACGCAAAGAGCGACTAAATGAAAAACTGTTTTTT
CDR3: CASSLGRKERLNEKLFF

V: TRBV6-6
J: TRBJ2-5
length: 14
D: TRBD1
size: .
DNA: TGTGCCAGCAATCAAGGGGGCACGAGCGAGACCCAGTACTTC
CDR3: CASNQGGTSETQYF

V: TRBV10-1
J: TRBJ1-6
length: 15
D: .
size: many
DNA: TGCGCCAGCATTCCACCCGGGACAATCGATTCACCCCTCCACTTT
CDR3: CASIPPGTIDSPLHF

V: TRBV6-5
J: TRBJ1-2
length: 12
D: .
size: .
DNA: TGTGCCGGCAGTTACAGACCCGGTGGCTACACCTTC
CDR3: CAGSYRPGGYTF

V: TRBV4-3
J: TRBJ2-1
length: 12
D: .
size: .
DNA: TGCGCCAGCTGGGGGGGCCGGGGTGAGCAGTTCTTC
CDR3: CASWGGRGEQFF

V: TRBV6-6
J: TRBJ1-1
length: 11
D: .
size: .
DNA: TGTGCCAGTCGTCGGGTAAATGAAGCTTTCTTT
CDR3: CASRRVNEAFF

V: TRBV4-1
J: TRBJ1-2
length: 15
D: .
size: few
DNA: TGCGCCAGCAGCCAAGATAGCCCAGGGAACTATGGCTACACCTTC
CDR3: CASSQDSPGNYGYTF

V: TRBV9
J: TRBJ2-6
length: 15
D: .
size: many
DNA: TGTGCCAGCAGCGTCTGGGGCTCTGGGGCCAACGTCCTGACTTTC
CDR3: CASSVWGSGANVLTF

V: TRBV27
J: TRBJ2-5
length: 13
D: TRBD1
size: .
DNA: TGTGCCAGCAGGCAGGGGGCGACCAAGACCCAGTACTTC
CDR3: CASRQGATKTQYF

V: TRBV12-3/TRBV12-4
J: TRBJ2-7
length: 15
D: TRBD1
size: few
DNA: TGTGCCAGCGCATACAGGGGGCCTATTGTGTACGAGCAGTACTTC
CDR3: CASAYRGPIVYEQYF

V: TRBV11-2
J: TRBJ2-7
length: 14
D: .
size: .
DNA: TGTGCCAGCAGCATACCGGACCGCCTCTACGAGCAGTACTTC
CDR3: CASSIPDRLYEQYF

V: TRBV28
J: TRBJ1-4
length: 12
D: .
size: .
DNA: TGTGCCAGCACTGGGGTTTGGGAAAAACTGTTTTTT
CDR3: CASTGVWEKLFF

V: TRBV20-1
J: TRBJ1-2
length: 15
D: .
size: .
DNA: TGCAGTGCTAGTGTCTCCCAGGGGATCACCTATGGCTACACCTTC
CDR3: CSASVSQGITYGYTF

V: TRBV29-1
J: TRBJ2-7
length: 13
D: .
size: few
DNA: TGCAGCCCCGAGAGGGGATCTGCCTACGAGCAGTACTTC
CDR3: CSPERGSAYEQYF

V: TRBV4-1
J: TRBJ2-3
length: 16
D: .
size: .
DNA: TGCGCCAGCAGCCATTTAGCGAGGCTTAGGGGGGATACGCAGTATTTT
CDR3: CASSHLARLRGDTQYF

V: TRBV28
J: TRBJ2-4
length: 15
D: .
size: .
DNA: TGTGCCAGCAGTTCGGAGAGATTAGCCAAAAACATTCAGTACTTC
CDR3: CASSSERLAKNIQYF

V: TRBV12-3/TRBV12-4
J: TRBJ2-5
length: 16
D: .
size: .
DNA: TGTGCCAGCAGTTCCCCCGGGGCAGAGCAGCAAGAGACCCAGTACTTC
CDR3: CASSSPGAEQQETQYF

V: TRBV24-1
J: TRBJ2-1
length: 12
D: .
size: .
DNA: TGTGCCACCAGTTTCCGAAACAATGAGCAGTTCTTC
CDR3: CATSFRNNEQFF

V: TRBV7-9
J: TRBJ2-7
length: 16
D: .
size: .
DNA: TGTGCCAGCAGCTTAGCGTACGGGCGGGGCTCCTACGAGCAGTACTTC
CDR3: CASSLAYGRGSYEQYF

V: TRBV7-9
J: TRBJ1-2
length: 15
D: .
size: .
DNA: TGTGCCAGCAGCCACCCGTTTGGGCAGCTCTATGGCTACACCTTC
CDR3: CASSHPFGQLYGYTF

V: TRBV5-1
J: TRBJ1-6
length: 13
D: .
size: .
DNA: TGCGCCAGCAGGGACCGGGAACTTTCACCCCTCCACTTT
CDR3: CASRDRELSPLHF

V: TRBV7-2
J: TRBJ2-5
length: 14
D: .
size: few
DNA: TGTGCCAGCAGTCGACCAGAGGGGGGAGAGACCCAGTACTTC
CDR3: CASSRPEGGETQYF

V: TRBV18
J: TRBJ1-2
length: 12
D: .
size: .
DNA: TGTGCCAGCTCACCAAGCCTCGATGGCTACACCTTC
CDR3: CASSPSLDGYTF

V: TRBV5-1
J: TRBJ1-1
length: 13
D: .
size: few
DNA: TGCGCCAGCAGCTTGATGGGGAACACTGAAGCTTTCTTT
CDR3: CASSLMGNTEAFF